The 21 T cell receptor beta chains reported below all come from one sample, sequenced in a study of cytomegalovirus exposure and HLA in healthy donors. PCR primers comprised 60 Vbeta and 13 Jbeta primers. Sequencing used immunoSEQ multiplex PCR; TCRdb keeps in-frame clones, though not all of them. The sample records around 190,000 clones, approximately 80% being singletons. Material: PBMCs. Receptors were obtained from a woman aged 40 to 49 in good health and CMV-seronegative.

The rearrangement uses TRBV5-1 and TRBJ2-3, with 11 bases aligning to TRBD2. V gave up 6 bases and J gave up 6 bases; unmatched junction bases: 6. CDR1 SGHRS and CDR2 YFSETQ come from the germline V gene. CDR3 length: 14 amino acids. CDR3 bases: TGCGCCAGCACCCTGACTAGCGGGGCGGATACGCAGTATTTT. As protein: CASTLTSGADTQYF.

The J gene is TRBJ2-2, the V gene TRBV5-1; a weak D match, TRBD1 (6 bases). From germline, CDR1 is SGHRS and CDR2 YFSETQ. Trimming took off 1 base at V and 5 bases at J, with 15 bases between the two ends. The CDR3 length is 16 residues. The CDR3 loop reads CASSLSTGQSTGELFF. The CDR3 DNA is TGCGCCAGCAGCTTGTCCACTGGACAGTCAACCGGGGAGCTGTTTTTT. Full variable domain (outside the CDR3, taken from reference TRBV5-1 and TRBJ2-2): KAGVTQTPRYLIKTRGQQVTLSCSPISGHRSVSWYQQTPGQGLQFLFEYFSETQRNKGNFPGRFSGRQFSNSRSEMNVSTLELGDSALYLCASSLSTGQSTGELFFGEGSRLTVL.

The chain has TRBV9 and TRBJ2-5; 9 bases are shared with TRBD1. The CDR3 is 13 amino acids. The ends lost 4 bases at V and 4 bases at J; junction bases unmatched: 2. The germline V gene encodes CDR1 SGDLS and CDR2 YYNGEE. CDR3 residues: CASSLTGGETQYF. The CDR3 region has the DNA TGTGCCAGCAGCCTGACAGGGGGAGAGACCCAGTACTTC.

The gene calls are TRBV7-6 and TRBJ2-1; 8 bases are a match to TRBD2. Germline lookup yields CDR1 SGHVS and CDR2 FNYEAQ. The CDR3 contains 15 residues. V was pared by 1 base and J by 6 bases, with 5 bases of the junction left unmatched. The CDR3 DNA is TGTGCCAGCAGCTTAGAGATAGCGGGAACCAATGAGCAGTTCTTC. Amino acid sequence: CASSLEIAGTNEQFF.

The chain joins TRBV7-9 to TRBJ1-5, with 9 positions matching TRBD1. The CDR3 is 14 residues long. Germline V lookup: CDR1 SEHNR, CDR2 FQNEAQ (reference sequence). V was pared by 1 base and J by 7 bases, with 2 bases of the junction left unmatched. The DNA of the CDR3 is TGTGCCAGCAGCTTAGGGACAGGGGTCCAGCCCCAGCATTTT. It codes for CASSLGTGVQPQHF.

This chain joins TRBV7-2 and TRBJ2-7, with D perhaps TRBD2 (6 bases). This CDR3 is built from 15 residues. CDR1 and CDR2 (germline): SGHTA, FQGNSA. V was shortened by 5 bases and J by 0 bases, with 14 bases between the two germline ends. The CDR3 coding sequence is TGTGCCAGCAGCCTAGTCGGGCGGGACTCCTACGAGCAGTACTTC. This codes for CASSLVGRDSYEQYF. The variable domain in full, completed from reference TRBV7-2 and TRBJ2-7, reads GAGVSQSPSNKVTEKGKDVELRCDPISGHTALYWYRQSLGQGLEFLIYFQGNSAPDKSGLPSDRFSAERTGGSVSTLTIQRTQQEDSAVYLCASSLVGRDSYEQYFGPGTRLTVT.

The sample holds one count of this clone. The chain employs TRBV5-4 and TRBJ2-2; the match to TRBD1 covers 8 bases. The junction had 5 bases not matched to a gene; V was cut back by 4 bases and J by 6 bases. This CDR3 spans 14 amino acids. Germline V gene sequence: CDR1 SGHNT, CDR2 YYREEE (reference sequence). CDR3 sequence: CASSIAGGSGELFF. As DNA, the CDR3 is TGTGCCAGCAGCATCGCAGGGGGCTCCGGGGAGCTGTTTTTT.

The rearrangement uses TRBV7-9 and TRBJ1-2; 8 nucleotides match TRBD1. The V segment lost 4 bases and the J segment 3 bases; nucleotides outside the gene matches: 4. The CDR3 has 14 amino acids. CDR1 SEHNR and CDR2 FQNEAQ come from the germline V gene (reference sequence). CDR3 loop: CASSSGQGDYGYTF. The CDR3, as DNA: TGTGCCAGCAGCTCCGGACAGGGCGACTATGGCTACACCTTC.

This clone is a singleton in its sample. CDR3 DNA sequence: TGTGCCAGCACCCGACAGTTGAAAGCCGATGAGCAGTTCTTC. Residues: CASTRQLKADEQFF. V usage is TRBV6-6 and J usage is TRBJ2-1, with D tentatively TRBD1 (5 bases). From germline, CDR1 is MNHNY and CDR2 SVGAGI (reference sequence). The CDR3 covers 14 residues. V dropped 7 bases and J dropped 8 bases, with 18 bases sitting between them.

This chain connects TRBV30 to TRBJ2-1; 8 bases are a match to TRBD2. The junction had 10 bases not matched to a gene; V was cut back by 2 bases and J by 7 bases. CDR1 and CDR2 from the germline V gene are GTSNPN and SVGIG (reference sequence). The CDR3 runs 15 residues. The CDR3 DNA reads as TGTGCCTGGAGTCTCCGGACTAGCACCAGAAATGAGCAGTTCTTC. This translates into CAWSLRTSTRNEQFF.

The chain couples TRBV7-2 to TRBJ1-2, with D possibly matching TRBD1 (5 bases). CDR3 length equals 17 residues. V was shortened by 1 base and J by 4 bases, with 19 bases between the two germline ends. Germline V lookup: CDR1 SGHTA, CDR2 FQGNSA. The CDR3 here is CASSLDYGGRVVYGYTF. DNA for the CDR3: TGTGCCAGCAGCTTAGATTACGGCGGCAGGGTGGTCTATGGCTACACCTTC.

V is TRBV5-1 and J is TRBJ2-1; possible D gene TRBD2, 5 bases. CDR3 size: 14 residues. The V and J ends lost 5 bases and 4 bases respectively, with 13 bases between them. CDR1 is SGHRS and CDR2 is YFSETQ in the germline V gene. CDR3 DNA sequence: TGCGCCAGCAGACGGCCCGGGGAATACAATGAGCAGTTCTTC. This gives the protein CASRRPGEYNEQFF.

V usage is TRBV6-4 and J usage is TRBJ2-7; 14 bases align to TRBD2. CDR3 size: 20 residues. V shed 3 bases and J 9 bases; nucleotides not matched to a gene: 22. The germline V gene encodes CDR1 MRHNA and CDR2 SNTAGT. The CDR3: CASSEGGTGGPGLAGDRQYV. The CDR3 nucleotides read TGTGCCAGCAGTGAGGGGGGGACAGGGGGACCGGGACTAGCGGGAGATCGGCAGTACGTC.

This rearrangement joins TRBV27 to TRBJ1-4; TRBD1 matches 9 bases. Trimming took 4 bases from V and 7 from J; bases not matched to a gene: 10. Germline lookup yields CDR1 MNHEY and CDR2 SMNVEV (reference sequence). This CDR3 is 16 amino acids long. The chain's CDR3 is CASSYSTGGESEKLFF. CDR3 in DNA: TGTGCCAGCAGTTATTCTACAGGGGGCGAGAGTGAAAAACTGTTTTTT. Filled out from reference TRBV27 and TRBJ1-4, the complete variable domain reads EAQVTQNPRYLITVTGKKLTVTCSQNMNHEYMSWYRQDPGLGLRQIYYSMNVEVTDKGDVPEGYKVSRKEKRNFPLILESPSPNQTSLYFCASSYSTGGESEKLFFGSGTQLSVL.

This clone was seen more than once but under ten times. V usage is TRBV11-3 and J usage is TRBJ2-7, with a possible D match to TRBD2 (5 bases). V was trimmed by 2 bases and J by 6 bases, leaving 17 bases between them. This CDR3 contains 15 residues. Germline loops: CDR1 SGHNT, CDR2 YENEEA. The CDR3: CASSLSLIGGSEQYF. Here the CDR3 DNA reads TGTGCCAGCAGCTTATCTCTGATAGGAGGTAGCGAGCAGTACTTC.

The chain links TRBV4-2 to TRBJ2-2; TRBD2 agrees at 10 bases. Losses at the gene ends were 4 bases for V and 2 bases for J; bases not matched to a gene: 4. CDR1 is LGHNA and CDR2 is YNFKEQ in the germline V gene. The CDR3 sequence is 16 residues long. CDR3 loop: CASSRRTSGNTGELFF. Written as DNA, the CDR3 is TGTGCCAGCAGCCGCCGGACTAGCGGAAACACCGGGGAGCTGTTTTTT.

This clone has just a few counts. The rearrangement joins TRBV6-1 to TRBJ2-3, with D unclear. The V end was cut by 4 bases, the J end by 2 bases, with 7 bases between. Germline assignment: CDR1 MNHNS and CDR2 SASEGT. The CDR3 runs to 13 residues. The CDR3 is CASSARSTDTQYF. DNA for the CDR3: TGTGCCAGCAGTGCCCGTTCCACAGATACGCAGTATTTT.

The CDR3 DNA follows: TGTGCCAGCAGCTTCAACTCAGATACGCAGTATTTT. It encodes CASSFNSDTQYF. The chain employs TRBV7-2 and TRBJ2-3, with D unresolved. The V end was cut by 3 bases, the J end by 4 bases, with 5 bases between. The germline CDR1 and CDR2 sequences are SGHTA and FQGNSA. This CDR3 spans 12 amino acids. Using reference TRBV7-2 and TRBJ2-3 for the parts outside the CDR3, the full variable domain is GAGVSQSPSNKVTEKGKDVELRCDPISGHTALYWYRQSLGQGLEFLIYFQGNSAPDKSGLPSDRFSAERTGGSVSTLTIQRTQQEDSAVYLCASSFNSDTQYFGPGTRLTVL.

A word on this clone: One end of the junction does not line up with germline, which may come from a read error. The V gene is TRBV7-6, the J gene TRBJ2-1; perhaps TRBD1 as D (5 bases). The CDR3 spans 16 residues. Germline assignment: CDR1 SGHVS and CDR2 FNYEAQ. CDR3 bases: TGTGCCAACAGCTTAGTCATGTCAGGGACCTACAATGAGCAGTTCTTC. Translated: CANSLVMSGTYNEQFF.

This clone appeared a few times. The CDR3 DNA reads TGCGCCAGCAGCCAAGCCGCGGTCGGCTCCTACGAGCAGTACTTC. Amino acids: CASSQAAVGSYEQYF. V gene TRBV4-3 combines with J gene TRBJ2-7; D unclear. The CDR3 extends over 15 amino acids. Germline CDR1 LGHNA, CDR2 YSLEER. The V end was cut by 1 base, the J end by 0 bases, with 10 bases between.

The chain carries TRBV5-1 and TRBJ1-2, with 8 nucleotides matching TRBD1. The CDR3 has 15 residues. CDR1 SGHRS and CDR2 YFSETQ come from the germline V gene. The J segment lost 0 bases and the V segment lost 6 bases, leaving 7 bases of the junction unmatched. The CDR3: CASTPETGANYGYTF. The CDR3 region has the DNA TGCGCCAGCACCCCAGAGACAGGGGCTAACTATGGCTACACCTTC.